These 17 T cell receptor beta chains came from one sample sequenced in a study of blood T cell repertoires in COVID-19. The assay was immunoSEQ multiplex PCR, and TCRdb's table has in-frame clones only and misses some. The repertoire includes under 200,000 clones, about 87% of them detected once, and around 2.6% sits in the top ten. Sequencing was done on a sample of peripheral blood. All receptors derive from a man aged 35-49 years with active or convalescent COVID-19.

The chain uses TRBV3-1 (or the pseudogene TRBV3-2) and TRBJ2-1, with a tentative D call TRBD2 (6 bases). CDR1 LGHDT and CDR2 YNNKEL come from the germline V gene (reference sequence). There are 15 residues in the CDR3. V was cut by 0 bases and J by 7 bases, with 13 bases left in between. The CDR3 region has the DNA TGTGCCAGCAGCCAAGATGGGACTGAACTGAATGAGCAGTTCTTC. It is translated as CASSQDGTELNEQFF.

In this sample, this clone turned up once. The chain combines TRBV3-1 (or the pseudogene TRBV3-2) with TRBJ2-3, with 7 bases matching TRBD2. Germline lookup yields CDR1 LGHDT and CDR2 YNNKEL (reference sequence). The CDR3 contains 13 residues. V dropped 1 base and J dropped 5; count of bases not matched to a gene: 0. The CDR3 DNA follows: TGTGCCAGCAGCCAAGGGGGGGGAGATACGCAGTATTTT. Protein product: CASSQGGGDTQYF.

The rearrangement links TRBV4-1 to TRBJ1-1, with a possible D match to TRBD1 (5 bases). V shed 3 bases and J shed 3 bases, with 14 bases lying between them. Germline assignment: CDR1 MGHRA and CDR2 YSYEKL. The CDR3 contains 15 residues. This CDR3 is CASSQAPGGHTEAFF. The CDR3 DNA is TGCGCCAGCAGCCAGGCGCCCGGGGGACACACTGAAGCTTTCTTT.

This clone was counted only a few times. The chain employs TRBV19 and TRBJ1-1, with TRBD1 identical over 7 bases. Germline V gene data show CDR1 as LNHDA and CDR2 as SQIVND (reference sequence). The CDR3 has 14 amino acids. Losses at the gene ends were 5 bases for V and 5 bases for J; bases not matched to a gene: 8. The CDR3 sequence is CASSSQGMRTEAFF. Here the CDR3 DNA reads TGTGCCAGTAGTTCACAGGGGATGAGGACTGAAGCTTTCTTT.

CDR3 DNA sequence: TGTGCCAGCGGACAACAAAACAGGGTCACTGAAGCTTTCTTT. Translating gives CASGQQNRVTEAFF. The rearrangement joins TRBV6-5 to TRBJ1-1, with D tentatively TRBD1 (6 bases). The V end was cut by 8 bases, the J end by 4 bases, with 17 bases between. CDR1 is MNHEY and CDR2 is SVGAGI in the germline V gene. The CDR3 sequence is 14 residues long.

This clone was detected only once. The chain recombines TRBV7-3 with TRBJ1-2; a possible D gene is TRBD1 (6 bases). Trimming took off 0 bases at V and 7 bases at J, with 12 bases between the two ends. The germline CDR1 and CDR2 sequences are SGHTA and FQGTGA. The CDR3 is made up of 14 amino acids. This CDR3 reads CASSLTGGGFGYTF. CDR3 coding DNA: TGTGCCAGCAGCTTAACTGGGGGCGGGTTTGGCTACACCTTC.

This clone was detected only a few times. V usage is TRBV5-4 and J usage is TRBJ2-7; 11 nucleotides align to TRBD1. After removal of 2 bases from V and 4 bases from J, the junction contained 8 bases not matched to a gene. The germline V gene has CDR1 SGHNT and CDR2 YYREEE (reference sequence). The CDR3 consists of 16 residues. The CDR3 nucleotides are TGTGCCAGCAGCTTACCGGGACAGGGGGACACGTACGAGCAGTACTTC. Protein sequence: CASSLPGQGDTYEQYF.

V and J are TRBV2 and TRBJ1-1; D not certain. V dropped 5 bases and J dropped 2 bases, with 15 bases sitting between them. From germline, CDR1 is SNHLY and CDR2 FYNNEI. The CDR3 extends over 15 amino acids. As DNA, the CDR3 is TGTGCCAGCAGTCCACTTATCGGCGGAAACACTGAAGCTTTCTTT. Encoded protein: CASSPLIGGNTEAFF.

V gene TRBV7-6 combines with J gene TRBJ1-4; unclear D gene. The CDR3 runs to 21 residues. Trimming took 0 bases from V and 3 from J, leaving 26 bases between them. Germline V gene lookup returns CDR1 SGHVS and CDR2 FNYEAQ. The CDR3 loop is CASSLAPPEFRGGYANEKLFF. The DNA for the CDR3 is TGTGCCAGCAGCTTAGCCCCCCCAGAATTTCGAGGCGGTTACGCTAATGAAAAACTGTTTTTT.

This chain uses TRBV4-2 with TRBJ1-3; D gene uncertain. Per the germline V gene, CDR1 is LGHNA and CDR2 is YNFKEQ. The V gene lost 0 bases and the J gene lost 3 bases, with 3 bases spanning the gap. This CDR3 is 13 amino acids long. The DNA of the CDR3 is TGTGCCAGCAGCCAAGACGGTGGAAACACCATATATTTT. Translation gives CASSQDGGNTIYF.

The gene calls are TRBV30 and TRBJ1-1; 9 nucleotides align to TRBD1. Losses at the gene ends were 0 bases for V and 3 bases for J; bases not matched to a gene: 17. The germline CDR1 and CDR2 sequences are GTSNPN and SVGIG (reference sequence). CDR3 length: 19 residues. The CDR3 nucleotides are TGTGCCTGGAGTGTAAGGGTATGGGGACAGGGATTTTATTACACTGAAGCTTTCTTT. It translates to CAWSVRVWGQGFYYTEAFF.

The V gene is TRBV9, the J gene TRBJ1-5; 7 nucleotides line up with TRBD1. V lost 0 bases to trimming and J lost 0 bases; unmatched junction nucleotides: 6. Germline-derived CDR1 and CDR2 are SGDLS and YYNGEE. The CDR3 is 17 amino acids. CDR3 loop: CASSVDIRGHSNQPQHF. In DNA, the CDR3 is TGTGCCAGCAGCGTAGATATAAGGGGGCATAGCAATCAGCCCCAGCATTTT.

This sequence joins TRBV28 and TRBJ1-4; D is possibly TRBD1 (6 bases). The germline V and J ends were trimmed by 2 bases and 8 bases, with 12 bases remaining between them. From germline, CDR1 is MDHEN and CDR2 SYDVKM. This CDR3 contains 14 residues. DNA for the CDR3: TGTGCCAGCAGTTTACGGGGGGCGTTGGAAAAACTGTTTTTT. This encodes CASSLRGALEKLFF.

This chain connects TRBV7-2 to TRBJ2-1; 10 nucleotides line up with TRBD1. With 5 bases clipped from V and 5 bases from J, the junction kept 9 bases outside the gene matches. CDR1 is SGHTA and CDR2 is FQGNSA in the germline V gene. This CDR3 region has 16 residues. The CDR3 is CASSRSEDRGNNEQFF. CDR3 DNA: TGTGCCAGCAGCCGGAGTGAGGACAGGGGGAACAATGAGCAGTTCTTC.

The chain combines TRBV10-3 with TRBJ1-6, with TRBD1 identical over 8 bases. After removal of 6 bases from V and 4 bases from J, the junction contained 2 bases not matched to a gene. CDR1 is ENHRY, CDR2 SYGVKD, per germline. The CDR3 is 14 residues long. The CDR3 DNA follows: TGTGCCATCAGGGGGACAGGTTATAATTCACCCCTCCACTTT. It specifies CAIRGTGYNSPLHF.

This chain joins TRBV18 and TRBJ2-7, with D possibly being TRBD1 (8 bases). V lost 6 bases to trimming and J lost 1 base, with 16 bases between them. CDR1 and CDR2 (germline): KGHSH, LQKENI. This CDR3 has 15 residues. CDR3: CASSPTGEGSYEQYF. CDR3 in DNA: TGTGCCAGCTCGCCGACAGGGGAGGGGTCCTACGAGCAGTACTTC.

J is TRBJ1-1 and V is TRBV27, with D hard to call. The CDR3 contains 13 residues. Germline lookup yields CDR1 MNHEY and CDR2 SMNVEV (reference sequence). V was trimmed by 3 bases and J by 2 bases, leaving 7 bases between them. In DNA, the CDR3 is TGTGCCAGCAGTTTTCGAGTTAACACTGAAGCTTTCTTT. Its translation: CASSFRVNTEAFF.